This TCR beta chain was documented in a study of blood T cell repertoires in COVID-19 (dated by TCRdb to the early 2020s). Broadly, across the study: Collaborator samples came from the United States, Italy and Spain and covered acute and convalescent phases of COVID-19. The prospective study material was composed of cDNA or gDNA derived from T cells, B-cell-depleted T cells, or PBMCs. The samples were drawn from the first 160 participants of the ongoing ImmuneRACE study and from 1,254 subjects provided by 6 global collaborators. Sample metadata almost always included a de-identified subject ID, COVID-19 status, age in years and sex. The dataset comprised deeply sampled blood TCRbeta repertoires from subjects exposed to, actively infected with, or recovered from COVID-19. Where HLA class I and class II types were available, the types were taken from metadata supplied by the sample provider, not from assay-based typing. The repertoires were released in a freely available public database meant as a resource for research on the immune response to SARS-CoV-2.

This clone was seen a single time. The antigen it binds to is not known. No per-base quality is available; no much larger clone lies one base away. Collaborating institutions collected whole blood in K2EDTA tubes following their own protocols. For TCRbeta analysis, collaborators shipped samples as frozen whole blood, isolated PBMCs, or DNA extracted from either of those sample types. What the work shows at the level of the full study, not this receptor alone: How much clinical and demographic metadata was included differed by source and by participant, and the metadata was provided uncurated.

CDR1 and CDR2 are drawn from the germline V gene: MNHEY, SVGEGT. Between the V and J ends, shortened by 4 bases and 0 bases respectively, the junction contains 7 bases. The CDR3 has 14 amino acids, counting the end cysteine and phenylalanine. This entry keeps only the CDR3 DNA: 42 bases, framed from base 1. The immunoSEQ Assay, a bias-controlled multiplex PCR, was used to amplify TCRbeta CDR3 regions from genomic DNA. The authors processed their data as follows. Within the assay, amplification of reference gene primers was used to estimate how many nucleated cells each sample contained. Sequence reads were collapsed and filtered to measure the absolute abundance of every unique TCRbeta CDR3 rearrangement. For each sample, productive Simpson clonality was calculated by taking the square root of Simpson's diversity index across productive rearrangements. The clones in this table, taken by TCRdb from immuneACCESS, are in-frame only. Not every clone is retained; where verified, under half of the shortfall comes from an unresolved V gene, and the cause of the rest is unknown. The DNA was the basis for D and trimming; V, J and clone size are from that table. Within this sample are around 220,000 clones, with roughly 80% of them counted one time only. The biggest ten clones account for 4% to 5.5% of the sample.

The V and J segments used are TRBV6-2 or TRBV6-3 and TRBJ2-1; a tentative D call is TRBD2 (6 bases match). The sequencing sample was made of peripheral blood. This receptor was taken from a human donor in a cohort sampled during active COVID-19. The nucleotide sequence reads TGTGCCAGCAGTTCCGGGAGCTCCTACAATGAGCAGTTCTTC. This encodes CASSSGSSYNEQFF.